These 26 T cell receptor beta chains originate from one sample sequenced in a study of T cell changes during pregnancy in multiple sclerosis. This table comes from immunoSEQ multiplex PCR, and its TCRdb copy is limited to in-frame clones, with some not included. The sample yields some 40,000 clones, approximately 91% seen once. Sequenced material: CD4+ T cells from peripheral blood mononuclear cells, taken in the first trimester of pregnancy. Source of these receptors: a female donor with multiple sclerosis, enrolled in a pregnancy study.

J is TRBJ1-5 and V is TRBV27, with D maybe TRBD1 (5 bases). Trimming removed 6 bases at V and 0 bases at J, with 12 bases between. Germline assignment: CDR1 MNHEY and CDR2 SMNVEV (reference sequence). This CDR3 has 15 residues. The CDR3 region is CASRERTPSNQPQHF. The DNA for the CDR3 is TGTGCCAGCAGGGAAAGGACACCTAGCAATCAGCCCCAGCATTTT.

The rearrangement uses TRBV5-1 and TRBJ2-1; TRBD2 aligns across 16 bases. V was clipped by 7 bases and J by 7 bases; unmatched bases: 8. This CDR3 region has 16 residues. Germline values: CDR1 SGHRS, CDR2 YFSETQ. CDR3 amino acids: CASGGTSGRASNEQFF. CDR3 coding DNA: TGCGCCAGCGGGGGGACTAGCGGGAGGGCCTCAAATGAGCAGTTCTTC.

The rearrangement joins TRBV20-1 to TRBJ1-2; unclear D gene. This CDR3 is built from 10 residues. The germline gives CDR1 DFQATT, CDR2 SNEGSKA (reference sequence). The V and J ends lost 0 bases and 8 bases respectively, with 4 bases between them. The CDR3 region is CSARDLGYTF. The CDR3 region has the DNA TGCAGTGCTAGAGATCTCGGCTACACCTTC.

This clone was picked up one time. CDR3 DNA: TGCGCCAGCAGCCAATCGACAGGGGGCTTTCGTGGCTACACCTTC. Protein: CASSQSTGGFRGYTF. This chain connects TRBV4-3 to TRBJ1-2, with TRBD1 matching over 10 bases. Germline V gene sequence: CDR1 LGHNA, CDR2 YSLEER. V shed 2 bases, J shed 7 bases, and the junction held 7 bases outside the gene matches. CDR3 length equals 15 residues.

The rearrangement uses TRBV7-3 and TRBJ2-1, with TRBD1 identical over 8 bases. V lost 5 bases and J lost 4; bases outside the gene matches: 7. Germline assignment: CDR1 SGHTA and CDR2 FQGTGA. The CDR3 has 15 residues. Here the CDR3 reads CASSPGQGSYNEQFF. CDR3 nucleotides: TGTGCCAGCAGCCCAGGACAGGGATCTTACAATGAGCAGTTCTTC.

This clone was picked up one time. The chain recombines TRBV5-1 with TRBJ1-1; D is unresolved. V lost 0 bases and J 5 bases, leaving 11 bases between the germline ends. Germline assignment: CDR1 SGHRS and CDR2 YFSETQ. The CDR3 is 14 residues long. The CDR3 nucleotides are TGCGCCAGCAGCTTGGACAGATGGAAAACTGAAGCTTTCTTT. Protein sequence: CASSLDRWKTEAFF.

Only one count was recorded for this clone. The rearrangement links TRBV19 to TRBJ2-2, with a weak D call TRBD1 (5 bases). V lost 5 bases, J lost 6 bases, and 13 bases lay in between. Germline CDR1 reads LNHDA; CDR2 reads SQIVND (reference sequence). This CDR3 has 14 amino acids. CDR3 coding DNA: TGTGCCAGTAGTCTCAGGGATCGGGCCGGGGAGCTGTTTTTT. It is translated as CASSLRDRAGELFF.

This clone was seen once. The chain carries TRBV27 and TRBJ2-1; 8 positions match TRBD2. Per the germline V gene, CDR1 is MNHEY and CDR2 is SMNVEV (reference sequence). There are 16 residues in the CDR3. V gave up 1 base and J gave up 9 bases; unmatched junction bases: 11. CDR3 region: CASSLFGAGDGGEQFF. The CDR3 coding sequence is TGTGCCAGCAGTTTATTCGGAGCGGGAGACGGCGGTGAGCAGTTCTTC.

The chain recombines TRBV19 with TRBJ2-5; D possibly corresponds to TRBD2 (6 bases). CDR3 length: 16 amino acids. Germline V gene data show CDR1 as LNHDA and CDR2 as SQIVND (reference sequence). Trimming removed 1 base from V and 2 bases from J, with 14 bases in between. The CDR3 loop is CASSIGLRSGQETQYF. DNA of the CDR3: TGTGCCAGTAGTATAGGACTTCGTAGCGGACAAGAGACCCAGTACTTC. The full variable domain, rest sourced from reference TRBV19 and TRBJ2-5, is DGGITQSPKYLFRKEGQNVTLSCEQNLNHDAMYWYRQDPGQGLRLIYYSQIVNDFQKGDIAEGYSVSREKKESFPLTVTSAQKNPTAFYLCASSIGLRSGQETQYFGPGTRLLVL.

The chain combines TRBV27 with TRBJ2-1; 12 positions match TRBD2. The CDR3 totals 16 residues. V was pared by 4 bases and J by 7 bases, with 8 bases of the junction left unmatched. Germline V gene data show CDR1 as MNHEY and CDR2 as SMNVEV (reference sequence). The CDR3 region is CASSSMTSGSGNEQFF. CDR3 nucleotide sequence: TGTGCCAGCAGTTCTATGACTAGCGGGAGTGGTAATGAGCAGTTCTTC.

This clone has a handful of counts. The genes are TRBV27 and TRBJ2-1; TRBD2 matches at 7 bases. J lost 3 bases, V lost 2 bases, and 4 bases had no gene match. In germline, CDR1 is MNHEY, CDR2 SMNVEV (reference sequence). The CDR3 runs 15 residues. The CDR3 spells CASSLGREHYNEQFF. The CDR3 DNA is TGTGCCAGCAGTTTAGGGCGGGAGCACTACAATGAGCAGTTCTTC.

V and J are TRBV11-2 and TRBJ1-3, with TRBD1 matching 7 bases. V was pared by 6 bases and J by 0 bases, with 5 bases of the junction left unmatched. Germline values: CDR1 SGHAT, CDR2 FQNNGV. The CDR3 is 15 residues long. The CDR3 region is CASSQGVLSGNTIYF. CDR3 nucleotide sequence: TGTGCCAGCAGTCAGGGGGTCCTCTCTGGAAACACCATATATTTT.

This chain links TRBV6-1 with TRBJ1-2, with 10 bases matching TRBD1. The CDR3 has 14 residues. The germline V gene encodes CDR1 MNHNS and CDR2 SASEGT. V shed 4 bases and J 4 bases; nucleotides not matched to a gene: 3. In nucleotides, the CDR3 is TGTGCCAGCAGTGCGACAGGGGGCGGCTATGGCTACACCTTC. Residues: CASSATGGGYGYTF.

The V gene is TRBV30, the J gene TRBJ2-1; maybe TRBD2 (7 bases). CDR3 length equals 12 residues. Germline loops: CDR1 GTSNPN, CDR2 SVGIG (reference sequence). V lost 4 bases and J lost 15, with 19 bases in between. The CDR3 loop reads CAWTGDYRVRFF. The CDR3 coding sequence is TGTGCCTGGACAGGGGACTATCGGGTGCGGTTCTTC.

This sequence joins TRBV5-1 and TRBJ2-5, with TRBD2 matching 13 bases. In germline, CDR1 is SGHRS, CDR2 YFSETQ. The CDR3 covers 16 residues. J was trimmed by 0 bases and V by 4 bases; bases with no gene match: 3. CDR3 nucleotide sequence: TGCGCCAGCAGCCCGGGACTAGCGGGAAACCAAGAGACCCAGTACTTC. Its translation: CASSPGLAGNQETQYF.

This chain joins TRBV18 and TRBJ1-4; TRBD1 matches 9 bases. V lost 2 bases and J lost 7; bases outside the gene matches: 5. This CDR3 is built from 15 residues. Germline-derived CDR1 and CDR2 are KGHSH and LQKENI. The CDR3 sequence: CASSPGTGGSEKLFF. CDR3 in DNA: TGTGCCAGCTCACCAGGAACAGGGGGCTCTGAAAAACTGTTTTTT. Based on the CDR3 plus reference TRBV18 and TRBJ1-4, the full variable domain is NAGVMQNPRHLVRRRGQEARLRCSPMKGHSHVYWYRQLPEEGLKFMVYLQKENIIDESGMPKERFSAEFPKEGPSILRIQQVVRGDSAAYFCASSPGTGGSEKLFFGSGTQLSVL.

The chain recombines TRBV28 with TRBJ1-5; no clear D. CDR3 length: 13 residues. The V end was cut by 4 bases, the J end by 6 bases, with 10 bases between. Germline V gene lookup returns CDR1 MDHEN and CDR2 SYDVKM. This chain's CDR3 is CASSSPEGQPQHF. The CDR3 bases are TGTGCCAGCAGTTCCCCGGAGGGTCAGCCCCAGCATTTT.

This chain connects TRBV7-9 to TRBJ1-2, with TRBD1 as a possible D gene (6 bases). CDR1 SEHNR and CDR2 FQNEAQ come from the germline V gene (reference sequence). CDR3 length: 12 amino acids. V dropped 6 bases and J dropped 7 bases, with 12 bases sitting between them. The CDR3: CASSREGVGYTF. CDR3 in DNA: TGTGCCAGCAGTAGGGAGGGGGTTGGCTACACCTTC.

This sequence joins TRBV7-8 and TRBJ2-5, with 7 bases fitting TRBD2. This CDR3 comprises 15 residues. The V gene's germline CDR1 is SGHVS and CDR2 FQNEAQ. The trim removed 5 bases at V and 1 base at J, leaving 7 bases unmatched. CDR3 protein: CASSPRRGIQETQYF. As DNA, the CDR3 is TGTGCCAGCAGCCCCAGGCGGGGGATCCAAGAGACCCAGTACTTC.

CDR3 sequence (DNA): TGTGCCAGCAGGACCGGGACAGGGGCCCCTGAAGCTTTCTTT. This encodes CASRTGTGAPEAFF. This sequence joins TRBV27 and TRBJ1-1; 10 bases line up with TRBD1. The junction had 7 bases not matched to a gene; V was cut back by 6 bases and J by 6 bases. The CDR3 covers 14 residues. From germline, CDR1 is MNHEY and CDR2 SMNVEV (reference sequence).

Points on this clone: In the same sample, other DNA sequences code for this CDR3. V and J are TRBV2 and TRBJ2-3, with D maybe TRBD2 (6 bases). Between the trimmed V and J ends, which lost 7 bases and 1 base, there was a span of 12 bases. Germline V gene data show CDR1 as SNHLY and CDR2 as FYNNEI. The CDR3 loop spans 14 amino acids. CDR3 amino acids: CASKGGARTDTQYF. The DNA for the CDR3 is TGTGCCAGCAAAGGAGGGGCTCGCACAGATACGCAGTATTTT.

The chain combines TRBV27 with TRBJ1-5, with 9 bases identical to TRBD1. Germline loops: CDR1 MNHEY, CDR2 SMNVEV (reference sequence). After removal of 5 bases from V and 6 bases from J, the junction contained 8 bases not matched to a gene. The CDR3 is 15 amino acids. CDR3: CASSPVGQGSQPQHF. CDR3 DNA: TGTGCCAGCAGTCCCGTGGGACAGGGAAGTCAGCCCCAGCATTTT.

The gene calls are TRBV27 and TRBJ2-2, with 11 bases lining up with TRBD2. Germline-derived CDR1 and CDR2 are MNHEY and SMNVEV (reference sequence). Trimming at V came to 8 bases and at J to 4 bases, leaving 3 bases not matched to a gene. The CDR3 extends over 14 amino acids. CDR3 region: CASSSGRITGELFF. The CDR3 DNA is TGTGCCAGCTCTAGCGGGAGGATCACCGGGGAGCTGTTTTTT.

The rearrangement joins TRBV28 to TRBJ1-4; D possibly corresponds to TRBD1 (5 bases). The germline V gene has CDR1 MDHEN and CDR2 SYDVKM. The germline V and J ends were trimmed by 6 bases and 8 bases, with 16 bases remaining between them. The CDR3 is 14 residues long. The CDR3: CASSFWGEREKLFF. CDR3 nucleotide sequence: TGTGCCAGCAGCTTTTGGGGGGAGAGGGAAAAACTGTTTTTT.

The rearrangement joins TRBV9 to TRBJ2-3, with D perhaps matching TRBD2 (6 bases). CDR1 is SGDLS and CDR2 is YYNGEE in the germline V gene. CDR3 length equals 15 residues. V lost 3 bases to trimming and J lost 1 base, with 12 bases between them. Written as DNA, the CDR3 is TGTGCCAGCAGCGGTCCTAGCGCCCGCACAGATACGCAGTATTTT. Residues: CASSGPSARTDTQYF.

The chain recombines TRBV7-9 with TRBJ1-4; possible D gene TRBD1, 6 bases. The CDR3 is 16 amino acids. CDR1 is SEHNR and CDR2 is FQNEAQ in the germline V gene (reference sequence). The V end lost 0 bases, the J end lost 8 bases, and 16 bases lay between the germline ends. The CDR3 DNA reads as TGTGCCAGCAGCTTAGCGTCAGGGGCGAAGGGCGAAAAACTGTTTTTT. Protein: CASSLASGAKGEKLFF. The full variable domain, rest sourced from reference TRBV7-9 and TRBJ1-4, is DTGVSQNPRHKITKRGQNVTFRCDPISEHNRLYWYRQTLGQGPEFLTYFQNEAQLEKSRLLSDRFSAERPKGSFSTLEIQRTEQGDSAMYLCASSLASGAKGEKLFFGSGTQLSVL.